The 29 T cell receptor beta chains below were found in one sample sequenced in a study of blood T cell repertoires in COVID-19. Only in-frame clones appear in the TCRdb table, and some are missing; sequencing was by immunoSEQ multiplex PCR. The sample has 400,000 to 550,000 clones, 87% seen once; the top ten hold roughly 1.9%. Sequencing input: PBMCs or T cells enriched from blood (not recorded which). These TCRs come from a woman between 18 and 29 years old with acute COVID-19.

This chain connects TRBV7-9 to TRBJ2-1; D perhaps matches TRBD1 (6 bases). The germline V gene encodes CDR1 SEHNR and CDR2 FQNEAQ (reference sequence). The CDR3 contains 16 residues. V lost 0 bases to trimming and J lost 4 bases, with 13 bases between them. CDR3 in DNA: TGTGCCAGCAGCTTAGCAGGACAGTTGGGTTACAATGAGCAGTTCTTC. It translates to CASSLAGQLGYNEQFF.

Comments on this clone: Other nucleotide sequences in the sample specify the same CDR3. V is TRBV5-1 and J is TRBJ2-5; 7 nucleotides line up with TRBD1. The CDR3 extends over 14 amino acids. The germline gives CDR1 SGHRS, CDR2 YFSETQ. Germline trimming cut 0 bases from V and 5 bases from J; bases unmatched to any gene: 4. The CDR3, as DNA: TGCGCCAGCAGCTTGGGACAGGGCGGGGAGACCCAGTACTTC. It yields the protein CASSLGQGGETQYF.

The rearrangement uses TRBV6-1 and TRBJ1-2, with TRBD1 as a possible D gene (5 bases). V was cut by 2 bases and J by 6 bases, with 19 bases left in between. The CDR3 loop spans 16 amino acids. The V gene's germline CDR1 is MNHNS and CDR2 SASEGT. The CDR3 region is CASSERGGRVVDGYTF. CDR3 nucleotides: TGTGCCAGCAGTGAAAGGGGAGGACGGGTCGTTGATGGCTACACCTTC.

V is TRBV10-2 and J is TRBJ2-7; D gene unclear. The CDR3 covers 12 residues. Germline assignment: CDR1 WSHSY and CDR2 SAAADI. V was cut by 7 bases and J by 4 bases, with 11 bases left in between. This CDR3 reads CASNHGLYEQYF. The CDR3 bases are TGCGCCAGCAATCACGGTCTGTACGAGCAGTACTTC.

The chain recombines TRBV5-6 with TRBJ1-3, with D uncertain. Germline V gene lookup returns CDR1 SGHDT and CDR2 YYEEEE. V was cut by 2 bases and J by 0 bases, with 9 bases left in between. There are 15 residues in the CDR3. The CDR3 here is CASSLLGSSGNTIYF. CDR3 nucleotides: TGTGCCAGCAGCTTACTCGGTAGCTCTGGAAACACCATATATTTT. Based on the CDR3 plus reference TRBV5-6 and TRBJ1-3, the full variable domain is DAGVTQSPTHLIKTRGQQVTLRCSPKSGHDTVSWYQQALGQGPQFIFQYYEEEERQRGNFPDRFSGHQFPNYSSELNVNALLLGDSALYLCASSLLGSSGNTIYFGEGSWLTVV.

This chain uses TRBV9 with TRBJ2-1, with a weak D call TRBD2 (6 bases). The CDR3 has 12 residues. Trimming left V 0 bases short and J 8 bases short, with 6 bases between. CDR1 and CDR2 from the germline V gene are SGDLS and YYNGEE. The CDR3, as DNA: TGTGCCAGCAGCGTAGGGAGGGATGAGCAGTTCTTC. Amino acids: CASSVGRDEQFF.

The chain has TRBV19 and TRBJ2-7; D is unresolved. The germline V and J ends were trimmed by 5 bases and 4 bases, with 12 bases remaining between them. In germline, CDR1 is LNHDA, CDR2 SQIVND (reference sequence). The CDR3 consists of 13 residues. CDR3 region: CASSPPNGYEQYF. The CDR3 nucleotides read TGTGCCAGTAGTCCCCCAAACGGTTACGAGCAGTACTTC.

The chain joins TRBV18 to TRBJ2-7; TRBD2 agrees at 11 bases. With 4 bases clipped from V and 2 bases from J, the junction kept 1 base outside the gene matches. Per the germline V gene, CDR1 is KGHSH and CDR2 is LQKENI. This CDR3 contains 14 residues. The DNA for the CDR3 is TGTGCCAGCTCACAGACTAGCGGGACCTACGAGCAGTACTTC. It codes for CASSQTSGTYEQYF.

This chain's CDR3 is CASSPDSLNSPLHF. CDR3 DNA sequence: TGTGCCAGCAGCCCGGACAGCCTAAATTCACCCCTCCACTTT. This rearrangement joins TRBV3-1 (or the pseudogene TRBV3-2) to TRBJ1-6; TRBD1 is a possible D gene (6 bases). CDR1 and CDR2 (germline): LGHDT, YNNKEL (reference sequence). The CDR3 consists of 14 residues. Trimming removed 4 bases from V and 7 bases from J, with 11 bases in between.

This clone turned up a few times. The chain links TRBV19 to TRBJ2-7; 10 bases are shared with TRBD2. The CDR3 sequence is 15 residues long. Germline loops: CDR1 LNHDA, CDR2 SQIVND (reference sequence). J lost 0 bases, V lost 3 bases, and 2 bases had no gene match. The CDR3: CASSISGRSSYEQYF. The CDR3 nucleotides read TGTGCCAGTAGTATTAGCGGGAGGTCCTCCTACGAGCAGTACTTC.

The chain joins TRBV7-3 to TRBJ2-5; D is uncertain. The V end lost 2 bases, the J end lost 3 bases, and 7 bases lay between the germline ends. Germline loops: CDR1 SGHTA, CDR2 FQGTGA. CDR3 size: 13 residues. DNA of the CDR3: TGTGCCAGCAGCTTATCCGTTAAAGAGACCCAGTACTTC. The encoded protein is CASSLSVKETQYF.

The genes are TRBV18 and TRBJ2-7; 9 bases are a match to TRBD1. The CDR3 length is 16 residues. With V trimmed by 4 bases and J by 3 bases, 10 bases remained unmatched. Germline V gene sequence: CDR1 KGHSH, CDR2 LQKENI. In DNA form, the CDR3 reads TGTGCCAGCTCACTGAGTACCGGGACAGGGATCTACGAGCAGTACTTC. It translates to CASSLSTGTGIYEQYF.

The chain uses TRBV12-5 and TRBJ1-5; the D is unclear. The germline V and J ends were trimmed by 7 bases and 2 bases, with 15 bases remaining between them. There are 15 residues in the CDR3. CDR1 is LGHNT and CDR2 is FRNRAP in the germline V gene. The CDR3 protein is CASARRGGGNQPQHF. CDR3 nucleotides: TGTGCTAGTGCCCGACGGGGTGGTGGCAATCAGCCCCAGCATTTT. The entire variable domain, with the rest obtained from reference TRBV12-5 and TRBJ1-5, is as follows: DARVTQTPRHKVTEMGQEVTMRCQPILGHNTVFWYRQTMMQGLELLAYFRNRAPLDDSGMPKDRFSAEMPDATLATLKIQPSEPRDSAVYFCASARRGGGNQPQHFGDGTRLSIL.

The genes are TRBV7-2 and TRBJ2-3; 7 bases are shared with TRBD1. The CDR3 is 16 residues long. Trimming cost V 3 bases and J 1 base; bases outside gene matches: 7. CDR1 and CDR2 (germline): SGHTA, FQGNSA. For the CDR3, the DNA is TGTGCCAGCAGCTTCTCTAGGGGGCCGGGCACAGATACGCAGTATTTT. This codes for CASSFSRGPGTDTQYF.

This chain uses TRBV7-2 with TRBJ2-1; TRBD2 matches at 9 bases. The ends lost 3 bases at V and 5 bases at J; junction bases unmatched: 5. The length of the CDR3 is 15 residues. CDR1 SGHTA and CDR2 FQGNSA come from the germline V gene. In DNA form, the CDR3 reads TGTGCCAGCAGCTTGTGCGGGAGGGACCACAATGAGCAGTTCTTC. This encodes CASSLCGRDHNEQFF.

The J gene is TRBJ1-1, the V gene TRBV5-1; 8 nucleotides match TRBD1. Germline CDR1 is SGHRS and CDR2 is YFSETQ. Losses at the gene ends were 3 bases for V and 11 bases for J; bases not matched to a gene: 15. This CDR3 comprises 15 residues. As DNA, the CDR3 is TGCGCCAGCAGCTCTACAGGGGGGACGGCCCAAGAGGCTTTCTTT. Amino acids: CASSSTGGTAQEAFF.

The chain joins TRBV4-1 to TRBJ2-1; the match to TRBD1 covers 9 bases. Trimming took 4 bases from V and 7 from J; bases not matched to a gene: 5. Germline CDR1 reads MGHRA; CDR2 reads YSYEKL. The CDR3 extends over 14 amino acids. The CDR3, as DNA: TGCGCCAGCAGCCTCAGACAGGGGGGGAATGAGCAGTTCTTC. This gives the protein CASSLRQGGNEQFF.

V usage is TRBV28 and J usage is TRBJ2-1, with D possibly matching TRBD2 (5 bases). Deletions cut 5 bases from V and 8 bases from J, with 10 bases between. Germline V gives CDR1 MDHEN, CDR2 SYDVKM. This CDR3 is 12 amino acids long. The CDR3 sequence is CASSPLAYEQFF. CDR3 bases: TGTGCCAGCAGTCCGCTAGCCTATGAGCAGTTCTTC.

Only one count was recorded for this clone. The chain uses TRBV24-1 and TRBJ2-7; TRBD2 aligns across 9 bases. This CDR3 contains 17 residues. The germline gives CDR1 KGHDR, CDR2 SFDVKD. The V gene end was trimmed by 7 bases and the J gene end by 0 bases; junction bases not matched to a gene: 12. In DNA form, the CDR3 reads TGTGCCACCAGGGCGGGAGGGCCCGAAAGTAGCTCCTACGAGCAGTACTTC. It specifies CATRAGGPESSSYEQYF.

The chain uses TRBV10-3 and TRBJ2-7; TRBD1 matches at 9 bases. Looked up from germline, CDR1 is ENHRY and CDR2 is SYGVKD. This CDR3 comprises 14 residues. Germline trimming cut 6 bases from V and 4 bases from J; bases unmatched to any gene: 7. The CDR3: CAIRMDRGSYEQYF. As DNA, the CDR3 is TGTGCCATCAGAATGGACAGGGGAAGTTACGAGCAGTACTTC.

The chain carries TRBV5-1 and TRBJ2-2; 11 nucleotides align to TRBD2. The germline V gene has CDR1 SGHRS and CDR2 YFSETQ. Unmatched junction bases numbered 3, after V lost 4 bases and J lost 7 bases. The CDR3 has 14 amino acids. The CDR3 loop is CASSLGTSGGELFF. CDR3 bases: TGCGCCAGCAGCCTAGGGACTAGCGGCGGGGAGCTGTTTTTT. Looking up the rest from reference TRBV5-1 and TRBJ2-2 gives the full variable domain: KAGVTQTPRYLIKTRGQQVTLSCSPISGHRSVSWYQQTPGQGLQFLFEYFSETQRNKGNFPGRFSGRQFSNSRSEMNVSTLELGDSALYLCASSLGTSGGELFFGEGSRLTVL.

For the CDR3, the DNA is TGTGCCACCAGTGACAACAACAGGGTCCATGGCTACACCTTC. Translating it yields CATSDNNRVHGYTF. The V gene is TRBV24-1, the J gene TRBJ1-2; a weak D match, TRBD1 (6 bases). Deletions cut 4 bases from V and 6 bases from J, with 14 bases between. The CDR3 loop spans 14 amino acids. Germline V CDR1 and CDR2: KGHDR, SFDVKD.

The J gene is TRBJ2-1, the V gene TRBV29-1, with a tentative D call TRBD1 (6 bases). CDR1 is SQVTM and CDR2 is ANQGSEA in the germline V gene. Trimming took off 5 bases at V and 7 bases at J, with 15 bases between the two ends. The CDR3 totals 13 residues. For the CDR3, the DNA is TGCAGCGTTCAACAGGGAATTAGGAATGAGCAGTTCTTC. This codes for CSVQQGIRNEQFF.

CDR3 nucleotide sequence: TGTGCCAGCAGCTTGGTCAGGACAGGCAACTATGGCTACACCTTC. As protein: CASSLVRTGNYGYTF. This chain uses TRBV7-2 with TRBJ1-2; 7 bases match TRBD1. The J segment lost 2 bases and the V segment lost 3 bases, leaving 6 bases of the junction unmatched. This CDR3 is 15 amino acids long. The germline CDR1 and CDR2 sequences are SGHTA and FQGNSA.

This chain connects TRBV10-3 to TRBJ2-3, with 9 positions matching TRBD1. The junction had 20 bases not matched to a gene; V was cut back by 4 bases and J by 0 bases. Germline V gene sequence: CDR1 ENHRY, CDR2 SYGVKD. This CDR3 spans 21 amino acids. This CDR3 reads CAISAPGTGFLRSPSTDTQYF. CDR3 coding DNA: TGTGCCATCAGTGCCCCTGGGACAGGGTTTCTGCGGAGCCCTAGCACAGATACGCAGTATTTT.

The CDR3 sequence: CASSYGQSNQPQHF. CDR3 coding DNA: TGTGCCAGCAGCTACGGACAGAGCAATCAGCCCCAGCATTTT. The chain uses TRBV3-1 (or the pseudogene TRBV3-2) and TRBJ1-5, with D possibly TRBD1 on 6 matching bases. CDR3 length: 14 residues. Trimming pared 5 bases from V and 1 base from J, leaving 9 bases between. In germline, CDR1 is LGHDT, CDR2 YNNKEL (reference sequence).

This chain uses TRBV6-4 with TRBJ2-3; D may be TRBD1 (6 bases). The CDR3 loop spans 14 amino acids. Trimming left V 3 bases short and J 2 bases short, with 9 bases between. Germline V lookup: CDR1 MRHNA, CDR2 SNTAGT. The chain's CDR3 is CASSEQGDTDTQYF. The CDR3, as DNA: TGTGCCAGCAGTGAACAGGGAGACACAGATACGCAGTATTTT.

The chain links TRBV28 to TRBJ1-2; D is possibly TRBD1 (5 bases). Trimming removed 6 bases from V and 8 bases from J, with 28 bases in between. This CDR3 is built from 17 residues. CDR1 and CDR2 (germline): MDHEN, SYDVKM. The CDR3 region has the DNA TGTGCCAGCAGAACACCGCAGGGTCTTCATTCCCCATGGGGCTACACCTTC. It is translated as CASRTPQGLHSPWGYTF.

The chain joins TRBV28 to TRBJ2-1; D remains ambiguous. Germline lookup yields CDR1 MDHEN and CDR2 SYDVKM. V was clipped by 7 bases and J by 1 base, with 11 bases between them. CDR3 size: 14 residues. The CDR3 here is CASIDSSSYNEQFF. CDR3 DNA: TGTGCCAGCATAGATTCCTCATCCTACAATGAGCAGTTCTTC.